These 22 T cell receptor beta chains were sequenced from one sample in a study of blood T cell repertoires in COVID-19. Data came from immunoSEQ multiplex PCR; TCRdb stores just in-frame clones and leaves some out. This table has 210,000 or so clones, 70% to 90% appearing once. Sequences were obtained from peripheral blood. Receptors originate from a woman in her thirties or forties who had recovered from COVID-19.

This clone appeared once. The V call is TRBV1, the J call TRBJ2-7; the table's D call, TRBD1, was not checked against the DNA. TRBV1 is recorded as a pseudogene. The CDR3 totals 15 residues. DNA of the CDR3: TGCACCAGCAGCCACATCGGACAGGTCCACTACGAGCAGTACTTC. Its protein product is CTSSHIGQVHYEQYF.

The rearrangement links TRBV2 to TRBJ1-6; TRBD1 agrees at 9 bases. V lost 5 bases and J lost 11; bases outside the gene matches: 13. The CDR3 length is 16 residues. Germline V gene data show CDR1 as SNHLY and CDR2 as FYNNEI. As DNA, the CDR3 is TGTGCCAGCAGTCCCATCGGGACAGGGAGGTTAACACCCCTCCACTTT. Protein: CASSPIGTGRLTPLHF.

This clone has a single count. J is TRBJ2-1 and V is TRBV5-6; 8 bases match TRBD2. The CDR3 is 15 amino acids. V shed 1 base and J 0 bases; nucleotides not matched to a gene: 0. Germline CDR1 is SGHDT and CDR2 is YYEEEE. DNA of the CDR3: TGTGCCAGCAGCTTGAGCGGGAGCTCCTACAATGAGCAGTTCTTC. It is translated as CASSLSGSSYNEQFF.

The rearrangement uses TRBV30 and TRBJ2-2; D might be TRBD1 (6 bases). The V end lost 0 bases, the J end lost 8 bases, and 10 bases lay between the germline ends. CDR1 is GTSNPN, CDR2 SVGIG, per germline (reference sequence). This CDR3 region has 13 residues. The CDR3 DNA reads as TGTGCCTGGAGTGTACACAGGGTTGGGGAGCTGTTTTTT. As protein: CAWSVHRVGELFF.

The J gene is TRBJ1-4, the V gene TRBV7-2; D is undetermined. CDR1 SGHTA and CDR2 FQGNSA come from the germline V gene. Trimming shortened V by 3 bases and J by 5 bases, and 4 bases separated the two germline ends. The CDR3 totals 12 residues. CDR3 residues: CASSFLNEKLFF. In DNA, the CDR3 is TGTGCCAGCAGCTTCCTAAATGAAAAACTGTTTTTT.

This chain connects TRBV5-5 to TRBJ1-6; the match to TRBD1 covers 8 bases. V shed 5 bases and J 8 bases; nucleotides not matched to a gene: 9. Germline V lookup: CDR1 SGHKS, CDR2 YYEKEE (reference sequence). The CDR3 consists of 15 residues. CDR3 amino acids: CASSLSDRADSPLHF. The DNA of the CDR3 is TGTGCCAGCAGTTTGTCGGACAGGGCTGATTCACCCCTCCACTTT. Drawing the rest from reference TRBV5-5 and TRBJ1-6, the complete variable domain is DAGVTQSPTHLIKTRGQQVTLRCSPISGHKSVSWYQQVLGQGPQFIFQYYEKEERGRGNFPDRFSARQFPNYSSELNVNALLLGDSALYLCASSLSDRADSPLHFGNGTRLTVT.

The chain uses TRBV27 and TRBJ2-1; TRBD1 might be the D (6 bases). The CDR3 has 14 residues. Per germline, CDR1 MNHEY and CDR2 SMNVEV (reference sequence). V lost 4 bases and J lost 5, with 12 bases in between. DNA of the CDR3: TGTGCCAGCAGTTCCTGGGGGCAGCACAATGAGCAGTTCTTC. Protein product: CASSSWGQHNEQFF.

The rearrangement links TRBV5-1 to TRBJ2-3, with 11 bases lining up with TRBD2. The CDR3 contains 17 residues. J lost 0 bases, V lost 4 bases, and 7 bases had no gene match. CDR1 is SGHRS and CDR2 is YFSETQ in the germline V gene. CDR3 sequence: CASSHRGLADSTDTQYF. Here the CDR3 DNA reads TGCGCCAGCAGCCACCGGGGACTAGCGGATAGCACAGATACGCAGTATTTT.

The CDR3 protein is CASTSGGLSYEQYF. The CDR3 nucleotides read TGTGCCAGTACCTCAGGGGGACTTTCCTACGAGCAGTACTTC. The genes are TRBV19 and TRBJ2-7; a weak D match, TRBD1 (7 bases). Trimming cost V 7 bases and J 1 base, with 14 bases left between them. The CDR3 contains 14 residues. Germline V gene sequence: CDR1 LNHDA, CDR2 SQIVND (reference sequence). Supplemented by reference TRBV19 and TRBJ2-7, the full variable domain reads DGGITQSPKYLFRKEGQNVTLSCEQNLNHDAMYWYRQDPGQGLRLIYYSQIVNDFQKGDIAEGYSVSREKKESFPLTVTSAQKNPTAFYLCASTSGGLSYEQYFGPGTRLTVT.

The chain employs TRBV27 and TRBJ1-5; 9 nucleotides match TRBD1. Germline CDR1 reads MNHEY; CDR2 reads SMNVEV (reference sequence). J was trimmed by 6 bases and V by 6 bases; bases with no gene match: 6. The CDR3 is 14 amino acids. This chain's CDR3 is CASRGTTGGQPQHF. The CDR3 DNA follows: TGTGCCAGCAGGGGAACGACAGGGGGTCAGCCCCAGCATTTT.

CDR3 residues: CASSSAGPSSYEQYF. The CDR3 DNA reads TGTGCCAGCTCCTCCGCAGGCCCGAGCTCCTACGAGCAGTACTTC. This chain links TRBV28 with TRBJ2-7, with D unclear. Per the germline V gene, CDR1 is MDHEN and CDR2 is SYDVKM. V was clipped by 8 bases and J by 0 bases, with 17 bases between them. The CDR3 is 15 amino acids.

This clone was seen a single time. CDR3: CASSLFGEAGELFF. In DNA, the CDR3 is TGTGCCAGCAGCTTATTCGGGGAGGCCGGGGAGCTGTTTTTT. The V call is TRBV7-7, the J call TRBJ2-2; possible D gene TRBD2, 6 bases. Trimming stripped 2 bases from V and 6 bases from J, with 10 bases between. CDR1 SSHAT and CDR2 FNYEAQ come from the germline V gene (reference sequence). This CDR3 region has 14 residues.

V usage is TRBV28 and J usage is TRBJ2-7; no clear D. The CDR3 runs 12 residues. Trimming took off 8 bases at V and 1 base at J, with 9 bases between the two ends. The germline V gene has CDR1 MDHEN and CDR2 SYDVKM. CDR3 sequence (DNA): TGTGCCAGCCGGGTAACGTCCTACGAGCAGTACTTC. It yields the protein CASRVTSYEQYF.

In DNA form, the CDR3 reads TGCGCCAGCAGCATGGGAGCTTCTGGGGCCAACGTCCTGACTTTC. It codes for CASSMGASGANVLTF. The chain uses TRBV5-1 and TRBJ2-6; TRBD2 might be the D (5 bases). Trimming cost V 4 bases and J 1 base, with 9 bases left between them. The CDR3 has 15 amino acids. The germline V gene has CDR1 SGHRS and CDR2 YFSETQ.

A few counts support this clone. The chain couples TRBV7-3 to TRBJ2-1; the D gene is possibly TRBD2 (5 bases). The V end lost 1 base, the J end lost 15 bases, and 13 bases lay between the germline ends. This CDR3 contains 12 residues. Looked up from germline, CDR1 is SGHTA and CDR2 is FQGTGA. The CDR3 protein is CASSLIGKDLFF. DNA for the CDR3: TGTGCCAGCAGCTTAATCGGGAAGGACCTGTTCTTC. Full variable domain (rest looked up from reference TRBV7-3 and TRBJ2-1): GAGVSQTPSNKVTEKGKYVELRCDPISGHTALYWYRQSLGQGPEFLIYFQGTGAADDSGLPNDRFFAVRPEGSVSTLKIQRTERGDSAVYLCASSLIGKDLFFGPGTRLTVL.

The chain combines TRBV30 with TRBJ1-4; 10 bases agree with TRBD1. Germline CDR1 reads GTSNPN; CDR2 reads SVGIG (reference sequence). V trimming: 0 bases; J trimming: 0 bases; junction bases outside the gene matches: 4. The CDR3 length is 17 residues. The CDR3 protein is CAWSVRQGASTNEKLFF. Here the CDR3 DNA reads TGTGCCTGGAGTGTACGACAGGGGGCTTCAACTAATGAAAAACTGTTTTTT.

The chain recombines TRBV2 with TRBJ2-3; the match to TRBD2 covers 10 bases. The CDR3 extends over 15 amino acids. Unmatched junction bases numbered 6, after V lost 7 bases and J lost 2 bases. CDR1 and CDR2 (germline): SNHLY, FYNNEI. CDR3 nucleotides: TGTGCCAGCAAAACCGGACTAGCGGACACAGATACGCAGTATTTT. Amino acids: CASKTGLADTDTQYF.

The chain combines TRBV19 with TRBJ2-7; tentatively, D is TRBD1 (6 bases). The germline gives CDR1 LNHDA, CDR2 SQIVND (reference sequence). Trimming removed 5 bases from V and 2 bases from J, with 13 bases in between. This CDR3 spans 14 amino acids. CDR3 residues: CASSAETGPYEQYF. Written as DNA, the CDR3 is TGTGCCAGTAGTGCCGAGACAGGTCCCTACGAGCAGTACTTC.

The chain recombines TRBV18 with TRBJ2-1; D possibly corresponds to TRBD1 (5 bases). The V end lost 2 bases, the J end lost 9 bases, and 8 bases lay between the germline ends. CDR1 KGHSH and CDR2 LQKENI come from the germline V gene. The CDR3 is 12 amino acids. The CDR3 DNA sequence: TGTGCCAGCTCACCAGGGGCTTCTGAGCAGTTCTTC. Protein product: CASSPGASEQFF.

This chain joins TRBV2 and TRBJ2-7; 12 bases are a match to TRBD1. Germline CDR1 and CDR2: SNHLY and FYNNEI. The trim removed 6 bases at V and 4 bases at J, leaving 4 bases unmatched. This CDR3 comprises 14 residues. DNA for the CDR3: TGTGCCAGCAGCGGGACAGGGGGCAGGTACGAGCAGTACTTC. Its translation is CASSGTGGRYEQYF.

The V and J genes are TRBV27 and TRBJ2-7, with D possibly TRBD1 on 7 matching bases. The CDR3 sequence is 15 residues long. The V end lost 6 bases, the J end lost 0 bases, and 15 bases lay between the germline ends. Germline lookup yields CDR1 MNHEY and CDR2 SMNVEV (reference sequence). The CDR3: CASRRQGLPSYEQYF. CDR3 bases: TGTGCCAGCAGACGACAGGGACTCCCCTCCTACGAGCAGTACTTC.

The chain combines TRBV21-1 with TRBJ1-1; no DNA check was done on the table's D call, TRBD1. TRBV21-1 is reported as a pseudogene. The CDR3 loop spans 14 amino acids. CDR3 nucleotides: TGTGCCAGCAGCAGACAGGGCACAGACACTGAAGCTTTCTTT. This encodes CASSRQGTDTEAFF.